The entry below describes one T cell receptor (beta chain). Its antigen remains unknown. The data were obtained in a study of identical twins. V was clipped by 3 bases and J by 6 bases, with 12 bases between them. This CDR3 comprises 14 residues. Study-wide findings and caveats: The degree of excess twin sharing was weaker in beta out-of-frame sequences. Among monozygotic twins, out-of-frame TCR alpha sharing exceeded what models predicted.

TCRdb reprocessed the 5' RACE reads via MiXCR and lists one record per CDR3 protein. The top ten clones hold 8.5% to 10% of a sample with 400,000 or so distinct CDR3 sequences, roughly 9% of them seen once. The sequenced sample was naive T cells sorted from blood. The rearrangement uses TRBV12-3 or TRBV12-4 and TRBJ2-1; D ambiguous. This clonotype was obtained from a woman aged 50 to 60 in good health. CDR3 residues: CASSFLVAPNEQFF. In DNA form, the CDR3 reads TGTGCCAGCAGTTTTCTAGTTGCTCCCAATGAGCAGTTCTTC.